What follows describes a single T cell receptor (beta chain). At one end the junction does not follow the germline gene, possibly because of a read error. This specimen comes from a study of response to subunit inactivated influenza vaccine. From the RT-PCR reads, TCRdb called clonotypes with MiXCR, one entry per CDR3 protein. The repertoire has 530,000 or so distinct CDR3 sequences, 14% of them found once; the top ten carry 11%. This CDR3 region has 14 residues. Looked up from germline, CDR1 is SGHTA and CDR2 is FQGNSA. V and J are TRBV7-2 and TRBJ2-3; D is possibly TRBD2 (5 bases). Sample: PBMCs from blood, taken 11 to 12 days after vaccination. This TCR was recovered from a man between 45 and 60 years old who received an inactivated influenza vaccine. The CDR3 spells CASTLGLRTDTQYF. In DNA, the CDR3 is TGTGCCAGCACCTTAGGACTTCGCACAGATACGCAGTATTTT.